This entry lists 12 T cell receptor beta chains sequenced from one sample in a study of cytomegalovirus exposure and HLA in healthy donors. TCRdb keeps only in-frame clones here, not all; method: immunoSEQ multiplex PCR. The sample contains 110,000 to 150,000 clones, 85% to 90% of which appear only once. Sequenced material: PBMCs. The receptors shown here come from a woman aged 30 to 39 in good health and CMV-seropositive.

This clone was seen once. The chain couples TRBV18 to TRBJ1-1, with 7 positions matching TRBD1. Germline values: CDR1 KGHSH, CDR2 LQKENI. This CDR3 comprises 18 residues. J was trimmed by 0 bases and V by 3 bases; bases with no gene match: 13. CDR3 protein: CASSPRQQQGPMNTEAFF. Here the CDR3 DNA reads TGTGCCAGCTCACCTCGCCAGCAACAGGGGCCTATGAACACTGAAGCTTTCTTT. Variable domain in full (rest from reference TRBV18 and TRBJ1-1): NAGVMQNPRHLVRRRGQEARLRCSPMKGHSHVYWYRQLPEEGLKFMVYLQKENIIDESGMPKERFSAEFPKEGPSILRIQQVVRGDSAAYFCASSPRQQQGPMNTEAFFGQGTRLTVV.

The chain couples TRBV15 to TRBJ1-1; 7 positions agree with TRBD1. The CDR3 covers 17 residues. V lost 0 bases, J lost 1 base, and 8 bases stayed unmatched. Germline V gene data show CDR1 as LNHNV and CDR2 as YYDKDF (reference sequence). CDR3 in DNA: TGTGCCACCAGCAGAGATATAAACCGACAGGGGAACACTGAAGCTTTCTTT. It specifies CATSRDINRQGNTEAFF.

The chain uses TRBV15 and TRBJ1-1; 7 nucleotides align to TRBD1. CDR3 length: 15 residues. The ends lost 6 bases at V and 6 bases at J; junction bases unmatched: 13. Germline loops: CDR1 LNHNV, CDR2 YYDKDF (reference sequence). This CDR3 is CATRDWDSATSEAFF. The CDR3 nucleotides read TGTGCCACCAGGGATTGGGACAGCGCGACTTCTGAAGCTTTCTTT.

The rearrangement joins TRBV5-6 to TRBJ2-1; 9 nucleotides line up with TRBD2. V shed 0 bases, J shed 5 bases, and the junction held 0 bases outside the gene matches. CDR1 and CDR2 from the germline V gene are SGHDT and YYEEEE. The CDR3 is made up of 14 amino acids. In nucleotides, the CDR3 is TGTGCCAGCAGCTTGGGACTAGCGGACAATGAGCAGTTCTTC. Translated: CASSLGLADNEQFF.

The V call is TRBV7-9, the J call TRBJ2-3, with D possibly TRBD1 on 5 matching bases. Between the trimmed V and J ends, which lost 2 bases and 3 bases, there was a span of 15 bases. The CDR3 covers 16 residues. Germline CDR1 reads SEHNR; CDR2 reads FQNEAQ (reference sequence). CDR3 coding DNA: TGTGCCAGCAGCTTACAGGGATCCGAAGGGACAGATACGCAGTATTTT. Translation gives CASSLQGSEGTDTQYF.

The V and J genes are TRBV28 and TRBJ2-3; D might be TRBD1 (7 bases). The ends were cut back, 5 bases at V and 6 bases at J, with 18 bases in the middle. The germline CDR1 and CDR2 sequences are MDHEN and SYDVKM. This CDR3 spans 15 amino acids. CDR3 residues: CASSTRQGGRDTQYF. The CDR3 DNA follows: TGTGCCAGCAGTACGAGACAGGGAGGACGGGATACGCAGTATTTT.

For the CDR3, the DNA is TGCGCCAGCAGGTCCGGGACAGGGAATTGGAACACTGAAGCTTTCTTT. Protein sequence: CASRSGTGNWNTEAFF. The V and J genes are TRBV5-1 and TRBJ1-1, with 9 bases lining up with TRBD1. Germline V lookup: CDR1 SGHRS, CDR2 YFSETQ. Germline trimming cut 5 bases from V and 1 base from J; bases unmatched to any gene: 9. The CDR3 covers 16 residues.

The chain links TRBV11-2 to TRBJ1-2; 7 bases match TRBD1. J gave up 8 bases and V 0 bases, and 9 bases lay outside the gene matches. Germline V lookup: CDR1 SGHAT, CDR2 FQNNGV. CDR3 length: 15 amino acids. In nucleotides, the CDR3 is TGTGCCAGCAGCTTAGATACGGGACAGTATTTGGGCTACACCTTC. Amino acid sequence: CASSLDTGQYLGYTF.

The chain joins TRBV4-1 to TRBJ2-1; 7 positions agree with TRBD2. Unmatched junction bases numbered 4, after V lost 1 base and J lost 7 bases. Germline V gene lookup returns CDR1 MGHRA and CDR2 YSYEKL. The CDR3 runs to 14 residues. The CDR3 spells CASSQVLAANEQFF. The CDR3 DNA sequence: TGCGCCAGCAGCCAAGTCCTAGCGGCGAATGAGCAGTTCTTC.

This chain joins TRBV27 and TRBJ1-4; no definite D call. The CDR3 has 13 residues. Between the trimmed V and J ends, which lost 10 bases and 11 bases, there was a span of 20 bases. The germline CDR1 and CDR2 sequences are MNHEY and SMNVEV (reference sequence). The CDR3 region is CATDPRPGGKLFF. The DNA for the CDR3 is TGTGCCACCGACCCCCGGCCCGGCGGCAAACTGTTTTTT.

CDR3 sequence (DNA): TGTGCCAGCAGTTTATTTTACACGTCAGTCGATCAGCCCCAGCATTTT. It translates to CASSLFYTSVDQPQHF. The chain has TRBV28 and TRBJ1-5; D unclear. V lost 1 base and J lost 5, with 15 bases in between. Germline CDR1 reads MDHEN; CDR2 reads SYDVKM. The CDR3 contains 16 residues.

This clone was seen once. The V and J genes are TRBV2 and TRBJ2-7; TRBD2 might be the D (6 bases). V was shortened by 3 bases and J by 5 bases, with 17 bases between the two germline ends. Looked up from germline, CDR1 is SNHLY and CDR2 is FYNNEI. The CDR3 covers 15 residues. The CDR3 sequence is CASSEGPSGVDEQYF. The CDR3 region has the DNA TGTGCCAGCAGTGAGGGACCTTCGGGGGTCGACGAGCAGTACTTC.